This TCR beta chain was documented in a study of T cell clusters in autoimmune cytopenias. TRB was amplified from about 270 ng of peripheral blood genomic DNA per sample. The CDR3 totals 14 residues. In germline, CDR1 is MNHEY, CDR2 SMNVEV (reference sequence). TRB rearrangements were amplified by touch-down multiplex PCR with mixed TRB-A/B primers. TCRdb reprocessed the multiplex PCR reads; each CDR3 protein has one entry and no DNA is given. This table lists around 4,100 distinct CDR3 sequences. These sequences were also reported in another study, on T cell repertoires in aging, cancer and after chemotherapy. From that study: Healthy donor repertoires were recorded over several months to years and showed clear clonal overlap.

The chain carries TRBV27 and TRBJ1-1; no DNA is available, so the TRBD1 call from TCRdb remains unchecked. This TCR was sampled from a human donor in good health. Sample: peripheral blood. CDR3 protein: CASTIGAGGTEAFF.